This entry concerns a single T cell receptor beta chain. Its specificity is not known. This sample is part of a study of cytomegalovirus exposure and HLA in healthy donors. Study-wide points: Analysis was carried out at a later point, and it linked a missense DCLRE1C variant to TCR beta V- and J-gene trimming. Earlier findings revealed that most TCR beta V segments proved productive either about 87% or about 30% of the time.

This CDR3 comprises 17 residues. Use of 60 Vbeta and 13 Jbeta primers characterized the PCR. Profiled with immunoSEQ multiplex PCR; TCRdb holds only in-frame clones, not every one. The table records about 130,000 clones, 75% to 85% of them present only once. The sample was PBMCs. The V and J genes are TRBV21-1 and TRBJ1-3; the tabulated D call, TRBD1, remains unverified against the DNA. TRBV21-1 is given as a pseudogene. The source is a girl under 10 years old in good health and CMV-seronegative. In DNA, the CDR3 is TGTGCCAGCAGCTCCCCTCGGAAGGGGATTTCTGGAAACACCATATATTTT. Its protein is CASSSPRKGISGNTIYF.